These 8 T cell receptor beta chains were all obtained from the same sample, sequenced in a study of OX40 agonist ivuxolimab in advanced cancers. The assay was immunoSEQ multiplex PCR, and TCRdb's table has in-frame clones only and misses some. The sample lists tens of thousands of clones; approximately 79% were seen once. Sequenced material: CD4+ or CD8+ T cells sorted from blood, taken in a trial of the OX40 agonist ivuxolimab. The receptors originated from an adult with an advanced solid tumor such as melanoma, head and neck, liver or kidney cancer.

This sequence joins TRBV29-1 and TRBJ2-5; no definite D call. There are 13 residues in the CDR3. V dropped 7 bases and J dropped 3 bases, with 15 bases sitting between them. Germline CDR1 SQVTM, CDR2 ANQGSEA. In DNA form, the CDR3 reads TGCAGCGGATTAGGGCTTGGGGAAGAGACCCAGTACTTC. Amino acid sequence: CSGLGLGEETQYF.

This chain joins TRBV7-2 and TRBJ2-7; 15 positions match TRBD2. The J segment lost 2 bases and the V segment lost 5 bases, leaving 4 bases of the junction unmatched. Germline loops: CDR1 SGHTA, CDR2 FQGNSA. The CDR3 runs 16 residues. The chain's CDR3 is CASSLWTSGGAYEQYF. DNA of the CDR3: TGTGCCAGCAGCCTTTGGACTAGCGGGGGGGCCTACGAGCAGTACTTC.

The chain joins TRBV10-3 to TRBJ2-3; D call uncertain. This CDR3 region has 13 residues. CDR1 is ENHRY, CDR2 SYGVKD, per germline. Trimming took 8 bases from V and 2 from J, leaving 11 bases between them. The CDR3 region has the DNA TGTGCCATCTCGCCATCGAACACAGATACGCAGTATTTT. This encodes CAISPSNTDTQYF.

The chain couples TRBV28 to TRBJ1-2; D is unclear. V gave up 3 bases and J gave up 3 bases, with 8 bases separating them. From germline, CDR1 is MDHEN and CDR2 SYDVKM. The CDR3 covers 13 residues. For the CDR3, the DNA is TGTGCCAGCAGTTTTAAGGGTCACTATGGCTACACCTTC. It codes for CASSFKGHYGYTF.

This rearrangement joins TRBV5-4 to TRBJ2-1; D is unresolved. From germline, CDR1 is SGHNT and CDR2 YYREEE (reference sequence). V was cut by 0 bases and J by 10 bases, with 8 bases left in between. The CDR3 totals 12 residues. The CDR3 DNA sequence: TGTGCCAGCAGCTTGGCCAAGCAGGAGCAGTTCTTC. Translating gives CASSLAKQEQFF.

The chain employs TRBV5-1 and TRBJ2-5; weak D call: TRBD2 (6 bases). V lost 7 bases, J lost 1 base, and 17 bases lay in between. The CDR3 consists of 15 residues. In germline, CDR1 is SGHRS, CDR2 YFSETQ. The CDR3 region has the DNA TGCGCCAGCGGACGTACGGGACTTGTCCAAGAGACCCAGTACTTC. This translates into CASGRTGLVQETQYF. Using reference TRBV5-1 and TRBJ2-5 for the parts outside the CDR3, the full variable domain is KAGVTQTPRYLIKTRGQQVTLSCSPISGHRSVSWYQQTPGQGLQFLFEYFSETQRNKGNFPGRFSGRQFSNSRSEMNVSTLELGDSALYLCASGRTGLVQETQYFGPGTRLLVL.

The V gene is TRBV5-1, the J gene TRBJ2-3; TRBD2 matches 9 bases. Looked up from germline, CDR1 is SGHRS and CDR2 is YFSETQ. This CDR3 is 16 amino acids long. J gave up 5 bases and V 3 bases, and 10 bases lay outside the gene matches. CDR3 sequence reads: CASSSVAGGREDTQYF. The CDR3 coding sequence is TGCGCCAGCAGCTCTGTGGCGGGGGGGCGAGAAGATACGCAGTATTTT.

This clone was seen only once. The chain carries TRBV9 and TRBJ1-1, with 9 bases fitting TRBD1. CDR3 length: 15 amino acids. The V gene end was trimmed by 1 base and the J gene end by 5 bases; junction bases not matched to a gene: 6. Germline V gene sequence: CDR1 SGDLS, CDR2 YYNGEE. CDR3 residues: CASSVSGQGWTEAFF. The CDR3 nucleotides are TGTGCCAGCAGCGTATCCGGACAGGGGTGGACTGAAGCTTTCTTT.